These 20 T cell receptor beta chains were all obtained from the same sample, sequenced in a study of cytomegalovirus exposure and HLA in healthy donors. Researchers ran the PCR with 60 Vbeta and 13 Jbeta primers. Produced via immunoSEQ multiplex PCR; TCRdb's table is partial and in-frame only. The sample consists of about 130,000 clones, around four fifths of them appearing once. The sequenced material came from PBMCs. The receptors were gathered from a woman aged 40 to 50 in good health and CMV-seropositive.

The chain combines TRBV6-1 with TRBJ1-2; D remains unclear. The germline gives CDR1 MNHNS, CDR2 SASEGT. The CDR3 length is 13 residues. Trimming left V 3 bases short and J 8 bases short, with 13 bases between. CDR3: CASSDGSARGYTF. The CDR3 DNA follows: TGTGCCAGCAGTGATGGCTCGGCTAGGGGCTACACCTTC.

The rearrangement joins TRBV7-8 to TRBJ1-6; 7 nucleotides align to TRBD1. The germline CDR1 and CDR2 sequences are SGHVS and FQNEAQ. The CDR3 extends over 15 amino acids. V lost 4 bases, J lost 9 bases, and 9 bases stayed unmatched. Here the CDR3 reads CASSSQTGKASPLHF. CDR3 nucleotide sequence: TGTGCCAGCAGCTCGCAGACAGGGAAGGCTTCACCCCTCCACTTT.

The chain is built from TRBV29-1 and TRBJ1-2; D unresolved. CDR1 is SQVTM, CDR2 ANQGSEA, per germline. V lost 3 bases to trimming and J lost 8 bases, with 10 bases between them. This CDR3 has 11 amino acids. CDR3 region: CSVDGYSGYTF. CDR3 in DNA: TGCAGCGTTGACGGTTATAGCGGCTACACCTTC.

This clone turned up a few times. The genes are TRBV28 and TRBJ2-5; D remains ambiguous. The CDR3 length is 12 residues. V dropped 2 bases and J dropped 13 bases, with 14 bases sitting between them. Germline V gene sequence: CDR1 MDHEN, CDR2 SYDVKM. The CDR3 coding sequence is TGTGCCAGCAGTTTAATTTCCGGTATTCGGTACTTC. This codes for CASSLISGIRYF.

This chain's CDR3 is CASSVIASNDEQFF. The CDR3 region has the DNA TGTGCCAGCAGCGTAATCGCTAGCAACGATGAGCAGTTCTTC. The V gene is TRBV9, the J gene TRBJ2-1; D is possibly TRBD2 (5 bases). V was pared by 1 base and J by 8 bases, with 13 bases between. CDR1 and CDR2 (germline): SGDLS, YYNGEE. This CDR3 contains 14 residues. Using reference TRBV9 and TRBJ2-1 for the parts outside the CDR3, the full variable domain is DSGVTQTPKHLITATGQRVTLRCSPRSGDLSVYWYQQSLDQGLQFLIQYYNGEERAKGNILERFSAQQFPDLHSELNLSSLELGDSALYFCASSVIASNDEQFFGPGTRLTVL.

The chain recombines TRBV7-2 with TRBJ1-1, with TRBD1 as a possible D gene (5 bases). The CDR3 loop spans 17 amino acids. In germline, CDR1 is SGHTA, CDR2 FQGNSA. The V and J ends lost 5 bases and 1 base respectively, with 20 bases between them. The CDR3 is CASSPRGGSLGNTEAFF. In DNA, the CDR3 is TGTGCCAGCAGCCCCCGGGGGGGGAGTCTGGGGAACACTGAAGCTTTCTTT.

The rearrangement uses TRBV1 and TRBJ2-7; whether TRBD2, the table's D call, matches the DNA was not checked. TRBV1 has pseudogene status. This CDR3 has 18 amino acids. This CDR3 is CTSSQPPLAGENYYEQYF. CDR3 DNA: TGCACCAGCAGCCAGCCGCCACTAGCGGGAGAAAATTATTACGAGCAGTACTTC.

The chain combines TRBV5-6 with TRBJ1-6; 7 bases fit TRBD1. The CDR3 has 13 amino acids. Looked up from germline, CDR1 is SGHDT and CDR2 is YYEEEE. Losses at the gene ends were 7 bases for V and 7 bases for J; bases not matched to a gene: 5. The CDR3 DNA reads TGTGCCAGCGGCCGGGACAGAAATTCACCCCTCCACTTT. Amino acid sequence: CASGRDRNSPLHF.

This clone has only a few counts. The rearrangement uses TRBV15 and TRBJ2-2; the D gene is possibly TRBD1 (5 bases). Germline V lookup: CDR1 LNHNV, CDR2 YYDKDF (reference sequence). This CDR3 is 16 amino acids long. Trimming removed 0 bases from V and 2 bases from J, with 10 bases in between. The CDR3: CATSRDLTVNTGELFF. The CDR3 DNA reads as TGTGCCACCAGCAGAGATCTGACAGTCAACACCGGGGAGCTGTTTTTT.

This clone was recorded a few times. V is TRBV7-9 and J is TRBJ2-7; TRBD1 agrees at 8 bases. Looked up from germline, CDR1 is SEHNR and CDR2 is FQNEAQ (reference sequence). The J segment lost 0 bases and the V segment lost 5 bases, leaving 3 bases of the junction unmatched. The CDR3 is 14 amino acids. The CDR3 DNA follows: TGTGCCAGCAGCCGAACAGGGGGCTCCTACGAGCAGTACTTC. Residues: CASSRTGGSYEQYF.

This chain uses TRBV11-2 with TRBJ2-7, with D perhaps TRBD2 (6 bases). Germline V gene data show CDR1 as SGHAT and CDR2 as FQNNGV. V lost 5 bases, J lost 6 bases, and 14 bases lay in between. The CDR3 loop spans 13 amino acids. CDR3 protein: CASSPTGLLEQYF. As DNA, the CDR3 is TGTGCCAGCAGCCCGACGGGACTTCTCGAGCAGTACTTC.

The V call is TRBV28, the J call TRBJ2-3, with 7 bases fitting TRBD2. CDR1 MDHEN and CDR2 SYDVKM come from the germline V gene. After removal of 3 bases from V and 1 base from J, the junction contained 1 base not matched to a gene. The CDR3 extends over 14 amino acids. CDR3 coding DNA: TGTGCCAGCAGTTTTCTAGCGGGCACAGATACGCAGTATTTT. Translation gives CASSFLAGTDTQYF.

The rearrangement uses TRBV7-3 and TRBJ1-3; D is unclear. Per the germline V gene, CDR1 is SGHTA and CDR2 is FQGTGA. Deletions cut 3 bases from V and 0 bases from J, with 12 bases between. The CDR3 covers 16 residues. CDR3 sequence: CASSLNSASSGNTIYF. The CDR3 nucleotides are TGTGCCAGCAGCTTGAACAGTGCCAGCTCTGGAAACACCATATATTTT.

This sequence joins TRBV7-9 and TRBJ2-5; 7 nucleotides match TRBD2. Germline V gene sequence: CDR1 SEHNR, CDR2 FQNEAQ (reference sequence). The length of the CDR3 is 16 residues. Trimming cost V 4 bases and J 4 bases; bases outside gene matches: 12. Here the CDR3 DNA reads TGTGCCAGCAGCTCACCTGCCTTGGGGGGGGTAGAGACCCAGTACTTC. As protein: CASSSPALGGVETQYF.

The V call is TRBV7-9, the J call TRBJ2-5; 8 bases fit TRBD1. The assigned J gene may be wrong: the sequence end matches TRBJ2-7 better. Germline V gene data show CDR1 as SEHNR and CDR2 as FQNEAQ (reference sequence). This CDR3 is 15 amino acids long. CDR3 coding DNA: TGTGCCAGCAGCTCCCGGACAGGGAATTTCAACGAGCAGTACTTC. It yields the protein CASSSRTGNFNEQYF.

The chain employs TRBV19 and TRBJ1-2; possible D gene TRBD1, 6 bases. V was trimmed by 5 bases and J by 2 bases, leaving 15 bases between them. Germline loops: CDR1 LNHDA, CDR2 SQIVND (reference sequence). The CDR3 has 15 residues. In nucleotides, the CDR3 is TGTGCCAGTAGTCCCCACAGGGTAATGAACTATGGCTACACCTTC. The encoded protein is CASSPHRVMNYGYTF.

The V and J genes are TRBV18 and TRBJ1-4; TRBD1 agrees at 9 bases. CDR3 size: 16 residues. Trimming at V came to 1 base and at J to 6 bases, leaving 6 bases not matched to a gene. Germline V lookup: CDR1 KGHSH, CDR2 LQKENI. The CDR3 DNA reads as TGTGCCAGCTCACCACTGGGACAGGGAGTTGATGAAAAACTGTTTTTT. Translating it yields CASSPLGQGVDEKLFF.

This chain links TRBV29-1 with TRBJ1-4; TRBD1 aligns across 8 bases. The CDR3 has 14 amino acids. Trimming removed 6 bases from V and 5 bases from J; junction bases left unmatched: 8. Germline V gene data show CDR1 as SQVTM and CDR2 as ANQGSEA. The CDR3 region is CSVCVGTGNEKLFF. CDR3 nucleotides: TGCAGCGTGTGCGTCGGGACAGGAAATGAAAAACTGTTTTTT.

The V and J genes are TRBV5-4 and TRBJ1-2; no clear D. Between the trimmed V and J ends, which lost 4 bases and 2 bases, there was a span of 9 bases. The CDR3 runs to 13 residues. Looked up from germline, CDR1 is SGHNT and CDR2 is YYREEE (reference sequence). The CDR3 DNA follows: TGTGCCAGCAGCACACAGAAAAACTATGGCTACACCTTC. Translating it yields CASSTQKNYGYTF. Using reference TRBV5-4 and TRBJ1-2 for the parts outside the CDR3, the full variable domain is ETGVTQSPTHLIKTRGQQVTLRCSSQSGHNTVSWYQQALGQGPQFIFQYYREEENGRGNFPPRFSGLQFPNYSSELNVNALELDDSALYLCASSTQKNYGYTFGSGTRLTVV.

The gene calls are TRBV2 and TRBJ2-5; 7 bases are shared with TRBD1. This CDR3 is 14 amino acids long. Germline loops: CDR1 SNHLY, CDR2 FYNNEI. Trimming cost V 6 bases and J 4 bases; bases outside gene matches: 8. This CDR3 is CASSSARGPETQYF. CDR3 sequence (DNA): TGTGCCAGCAGCTCGGCGAGGGGGCCAGAGACCCAGTACTTC.